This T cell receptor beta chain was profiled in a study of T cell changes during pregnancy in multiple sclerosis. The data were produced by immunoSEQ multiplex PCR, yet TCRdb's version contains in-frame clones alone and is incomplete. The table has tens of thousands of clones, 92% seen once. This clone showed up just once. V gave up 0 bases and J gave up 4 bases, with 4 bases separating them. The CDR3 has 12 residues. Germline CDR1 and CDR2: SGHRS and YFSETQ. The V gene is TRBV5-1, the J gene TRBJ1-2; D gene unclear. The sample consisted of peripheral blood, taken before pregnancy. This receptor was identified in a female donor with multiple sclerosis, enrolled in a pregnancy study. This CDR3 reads CASSLGGYGYTF. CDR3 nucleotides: TGCGCCAGCAGCTTGGGCGGCTATGGCTACACCTTC.